A selection of T cell receptor beta chains follows, all from one sample in a study of beta chain features in type 1 diabetes. Produced via immunoSEQ multiplex PCR; TCRdb's table is partial and in-frame only. The table has a few hundred thousand clones, 27% seen once. The sequenced material came from central memory CD4+ T cells from blood. The receptors stem from a man aged 25 to 40 in good health. CDR3s leave out the opening cysteine and the closing phenylalanine or tryptophan.

TRBJ1-1	TRBV2	ASRRLQLSMNTEAF
TRBJ2-1	TRBV27	ASSSPASGDNEQF
TRBJ1-1	TRBV5-6	ASSADRAEAEAF
TRBJ2-1	TRBV18	ASSPPGTGIQYNEQF
TRBJ2-2	TRBV5-1	ASSPGRVVAGELF
TRBJ2-3	TRBV28	ASRKRPGTGGSRTDTQY
TRBJ1-3	TRBV29-1	SVEVDRNTIY
TRBJ2-6	TRBV5-1	ASRPGTDVSGANVLT
TRBJ2-7	TRBV11-2	ASSPDRGSDEQY
TRBJ2-1	TRBV20-1	SAREYDEQF
TRBJ1-1	TRBV6-1	ASREDKRAF
TRBJ2-1	TRBV19	ASSIVGWNEQF
TRBJ2-1	TRBV7-8	ASSLVQNEQF
TRBJ2-3	TRBV30	AWSVSLAGTDTQY
TRBJ2-7	TRBV9	ASRLGPETFPYEQY
TRBJ2-6	TRBV30	ACVDGSSGANVLT
TRBJ2-3	TRBV10-3	ASSSVQGQEADTQY
TRBJ1-1	TRBV18	ASSPTNTNTEAF
TRBJ2-3	TRBV28	ASSTYMMSTDTQY
TRBJ2-3	TRBV11-2	ASSLGGPTDTQY
TRBJ2-7	TRBV11-2	ASSLDTARSEQY
TRBJ1-1	TRBV5-1	ASSLTVGNTEAF
TRBJ1-1	TRBV13	ASSHHPQGRNTEAF
TRBJ2-5	TRBV27	ASSFAGGQETQY
TRBJ2-3	TRBV5-4	ASSLEVGEDTQY
TRBJ2-3	TRBV29-1	SGSTDTQY
TRBJ1-1	TRBV7-8	ASSSGTINTEAF
TRBJ2-2	TRBV29-1	SVEDRGTGVTGELF
TRBJ2-1	TRBV5-4	ASRRDVNEQF
TRBJ2-7	TRBV28	ASSRESAGGPPYEQY
TRBJ2-7	TRBV6-5	ASSPRTSGSPEQY
TRBJ1-1	TRBV5-1	ASSSNGDRNTEAF
TRBJ2-5	TRBV30	AFKGLAGVRETQY
TRBJ1-1	TRBV6-6	ASRPAGGLDTEAF
TRBJ1-1	TRBV29-1	SVEVSRNTEAF
TRBJ1-6	TRBV30	ARSGNRGNNSPLH
TRBJ1-2	TRBV19	ASTNREDGYT
TRBJ2-5	TRBV5-5	ASSFPVKSQETQY
TRBJ2-2	TRBV29-1	SVGWTGRNTGELF
TRBJ2-5	TRBV4-2	ASSQVASAETQY
TRBJ2-5	TRBV11-1	ASSKGLAGAEETQY
TRBJ2-3	TRBV11-2	ASSGNLDTQY
TRBJ1-5	TRBV25-1	ASSYSNQPQH
TRBJ2-3	TRBV29-1	SVLEPGDTQY
TRBJ2-1	TRBV29-1	SARDQLPDEQF
TRBJ2-7	TRBV4-3	ASSQRATPGTPSSYEQY
TRBJ2-5	TRBV15	ATSLYGSAPYNQETQY
TRBJ1-5	TRBV15	ATSRDGQLGQPQH
TRBJ2-2	TRBV5-6	ASSLASLTGELF
TRBJ2-1	TRBV19	ASWTRVGNEQF
TRBJ2-2	TRBV28	ASTRAGGNTGELF
TRBJ1-1	TRBV7-2	ASSLAGASNTEAF
TRBJ2-3	TRBV5-1	ASSLGASGDSDTQY
TRBJ2-1	TRBV7-2	ASSQTSRNEQF
TRBJ2-7	TRBV6-5	ASSRSDISYEQY
TRBJ2-1	TRBV11-2	ASSLAGTYNEQF
TRBJ2-1	TRBV4-3	ASSPFSGVGYEQF
TRBJ2-3	TRBV19	ASSPRGDGTDTQY
TRBJ2-1	TRBV15	ATSTRLAGVNNEQF
TRBJ2-3	TRBV6-6	ASNRGAPPTQY